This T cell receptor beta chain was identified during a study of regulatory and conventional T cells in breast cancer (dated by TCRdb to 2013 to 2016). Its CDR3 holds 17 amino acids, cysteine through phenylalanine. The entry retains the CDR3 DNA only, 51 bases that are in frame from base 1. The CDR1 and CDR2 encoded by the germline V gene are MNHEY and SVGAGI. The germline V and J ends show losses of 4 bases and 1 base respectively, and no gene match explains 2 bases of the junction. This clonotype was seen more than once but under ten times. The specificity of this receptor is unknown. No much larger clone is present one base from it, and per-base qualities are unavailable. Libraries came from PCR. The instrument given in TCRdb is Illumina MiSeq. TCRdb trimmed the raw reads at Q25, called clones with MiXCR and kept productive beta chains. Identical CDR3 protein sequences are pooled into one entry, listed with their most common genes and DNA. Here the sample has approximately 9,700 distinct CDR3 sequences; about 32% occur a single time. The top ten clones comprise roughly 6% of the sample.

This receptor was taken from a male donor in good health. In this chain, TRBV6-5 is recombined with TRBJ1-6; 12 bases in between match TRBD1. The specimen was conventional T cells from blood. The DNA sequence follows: TGTGCCAGCAGTTCGGGACAGGGGGCGTCCTATAATTCACCCCTCCACTTT. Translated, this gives CASSSGQGASYNSPLHF.